Presented here are 30 T cell receptor beta chains from one specimen sequenced in a study of blood T cell repertoires in COVID-19. This table comes from immunoSEQ multiplex PCR, and its TCRdb copy is limited to in-frame clones, with some not included. The table shows hundreds of thousands of clones, with 75% to 90% occurring only once. Sequencing was carried out using peripheral blood. These receptors came from a woman in her 70s with COVID-19, enrolled during active disease.

This clone appeared a single time. V is TRBV4-1 and J is TRBJ2-7; 10 bases match TRBD2. The CDR3 runs 16 residues. Germline CDR1 reads MGHRA; CDR2 reads YSYEKL. The junction had 4 bases not matched to a gene; V was cut back by 1 base and J by 1 base. The CDR3 loop reads CASSQGSGGQSYEQYF. CDR3 nucleotide sequence: TGCGCCAGCAGCCAAGGTAGCGGGGGGCAGTCCTACGAGCAGTACTTC.

The chain employs TRBV7-9 and TRBJ1-2, with D uncertain. The CDR3 is made up of 14 amino acids. Trimming removed 1 base at V and 4 bases at J, with 10 bases between. Germline V gene data show CDR1 as SEHNR and CDR2 as FQNEAQ (reference sequence). CDR3 protein: CASSLGGRSYGYTF. In nucleotides, the CDR3 is TGTGCCAGCAGCTTAGGTGGCAGATCCTATGGCTACACCTTC.

The chain couples TRBV5-4 to TRBJ2-7, with D possibly TRBD2 on 6 matching bases. From germline, CDR1 is SGHNT and CDR2 YYREEE (reference sequence). Deletions cut 4 bases from V and 3 bases from J, with 17 bases between. This CDR3 has 15 amino acids. CDR3 loop: CASSATGTGSYEQYF. DNA for the CDR3: TGTGCCAGCAGCGCTACCGGGACCGGGAGCTACGAGCAGTACTTC.

V and J are TRBV2 and TRBJ2-5, with D perhaps TRBD2 (7 bases). V was clipped by 4 bases and J by 2 bases, with 14 bases between them. This CDR3 is built from 15 residues. Germline CDR1 SNHLY, CDR2 FYNNEI. The CDR3 protein is CASSVAGAPQETQYF. The CDR3 nucleotides read TGTGCCAGCAGTGTCGCGGGGGCGCCTCAAGAGACCCAGTACTTC.

The sample holds one count of this clone. V usage is TRBV10-2 and J usage is TRBJ2-1; 10 positions agree with TRBD2. J was trimmed by 4 bases and V by 5 bases; bases with no gene match: 8. The CDR3 sequence is 16 residues long. Germline CDR1 WSHSY, CDR2 SAAADI. As DNA, the CDR3 is TGCGCCAGCAGTCAGGTCAGCGGGGGGGCATACAATGAGCAGTTCTTC. Protein product: CASSQVSGGAYNEQFF.

The rearrangement joins TRBV2 to TRBJ2-7; tentative D call: TRBD2 (7 bases). This CDR3 is 13 amino acids long. Germline V lookup: CDR1 SNHLY, CDR2 FYNNEI. Trimming left V 7 bases short and J 4 bases short, with 14 bases between. CDR3 DNA: TGTGCCAGCACTACGCGGGGGCCGTACGAGCAGTACTTC. Protein: CASTTRGPYEQYF.

This clone was seen once. The rearrangement links TRBV19 to TRBJ1-2, with 7 bases identical to TRBD1. Germline V gene sequence: CDR1 LNHDA, CDR2 SQIVND (reference sequence). Trimming removed 1 base from V and 0 bases from J; junction bases left unmatched: 8. The CDR3 runs to 17 residues. The chain's CDR3 is CASSIGDSSSANYGYTF. CDR3 bases: TGTGCCAGTAGTATAGGGGACAGCAGCTCAGCTAACTATGGCTACACCTTC.

The chain employs TRBV30 and TRBJ2-1; D remains unclear. Germline CDR1 GTSNPN, CDR2 SVGIG (reference sequence). The CDR3 runs 13 residues. The ends were cut back, 7 bases at V and 0 bases at J, with 10 bases in the middle. The CDR3 DNA sequence: TGTGCCTTCCTTCATAGCTCCTACAATGAGCAGTTCTTC. Encoded protein: CAFLHSSYNEQFF.

In its sample, this clone was seen once. The gene calls are TRBV19 and TRBJ1-2; D might be TRBD1 (5 bases). The germline gives CDR1 LNHDA, CDR2 SQIVND (reference sequence). Trimming left V 7 bases short and J 7 bases short, with 16 bases between. The CDR3 is 13 residues long. Written as DNA, the CDR3 is TGTGCCAGTATTGAACGTCCCGGGGGTGGCTACACCTTC. It codes for CASIERPGGGYTF.

This clone was observed many times. The genes are TRBV11-2 and TRBJ1-2; 8 bases line up with TRBD1. After removal of 5 bases from V and 8 bases from J, the junction contained 16 bases not matched to a gene. This CDR3 has 16 residues. The germline V gene has CDR1 SGHAT and CDR2 FQNNGV. CDR3 loop: CASSPLAGGRGEGYTF. The CDR3, as DNA: TGTGCCAGCAGCCCCCTGGCAGGGGGCCGGGGAGAGGGCTACACCTTC.

V usage is TRBV9 and J usage is TRBJ1-4, with no clear D. Trimming shortened V by 2 bases and J by 0 bases, and 8 bases separated the two germline ends. This CDR3 comprises 15 residues. Germline V gives CDR1 SGDLS, CDR2 YYNGEE. CDR3 nucleotides: TGTGCCAGCAGCGTGACTCCCGCAACTAATGAAAAACTGTTTTTT. This codes for CASSVTPATNEKLFF.

The chain uses TRBV6-5 and TRBJ2-2; 9 positions match TRBD1. Per the germline V gene, CDR1 is MNHEY and CDR2 is SVGAGI. Unmatched junction bases numbered 8, after V lost 3 bases and J lost 6 bases. CDR3 size: 16 residues. CDR3 loop: CASSYGRTGAAGELFF. DNA for the CDR3: TGTGCCAGCAGTTATGGGAGGACAGGGGCGGCCGGGGAGCTGTTTTTT.

V gene TRBV14 combines with J gene TRBJ2-1; D uncertain. Per the germline V gene, CDR1 is SGHDN and CDR2 is FVKESK. CDR3 size: 12 residues. V gave up 4 bases and J gave up 5 bases, with 6 bases separating them. The CDR3 region has the DNA TGTGCCAGCAGCCTCGTAGACAATGAGCAGTTCTTC. Protein sequence: CASSLVDNEQFF.

The rearrangement uses TRBV6-1 and TRBJ1-4; TRBD1 is a possible D gene (5 bases). Germline CDR1 reads MNHNS; CDR2 reads SASEGT. There are 18 residues in the CDR3. V lost 0 bases and J lost 0, with 14 bases in between. In DNA form, the CDR3 reads TGTGCCAGCAGTGAAGCGAGGACACGACTTGCAACTAATGAAAAACTGTTTTTT. Protein sequence: CASSEARTRLATNEKLFF.

This clone has a handful of counts. The chain combines TRBV5-1 with TRBJ1-6; TRBD1 might be the D (6 bases). This CDR3 has 14 amino acids. V lost 1 base, J lost 7 bases, and 9 bases lay in between. CDR1 SGHRS and CDR2 YFSETQ come from the germline V gene. Here the CDR3 DNA reads TGCGCCAGCAGCTTGTCAGGGGCCAATTCACCCCTCCACTTT. This codes for CASSLSGANSPLHF.

The chain joins TRBV4-1 to TRBJ2-1; tentative D call: TRBD1 (6 bases). Germline CDR1 MGHRA, CDR2 YSYEKL. V lost 1 base to trimming and J lost 9 bases, with 7 bases between them. The CDR3 extends over 12 amino acids. The CDR3 loop is CASSQGGREQFF. The CDR3 DNA sequence: TGCGCCAGCAGCCAAGGGGGGCGTGAGCAGTTCTTC.

The rearrangement uses TRBV27 and TRBJ2-6; tentative D call: TRBD1 (5 bases). Germline CDR1 reads MNHEY; CDR2 reads SMNVEV (reference sequence). V was pared by 6 bases and J by 3 bases, with 9 bases between. This CDR3 has 14 amino acids. In DNA form, the CDR3 reads TGTGCCAGCAGCCCCAGGGATGGGGCCAACGTCCTGACTTTC. Amino acids: CASSPRDGANVLTF.

In its sample, this clone was seen once. This rearrangement joins TRBV28 to TRBJ2-3, with D tentatively TRBD2 (5 bases). Germline CDR1 MDHEN, CDR2 SYDVKM. Trimming removed 5 bases at V and 2 bases at J, with 14 bases between. The CDR3 spans 15 residues. CDR3 amino acids: CASSIAGSLTDTQYF. CDR3 coding DNA: TGTGCCAGCAGTATCGCGGGCAGCCTCACAGATACGCAGTATTTT.

V and J are TRBV5-1 and TRBJ1-1; 9 nucleotides line up with TRBD1. The CDR3 is made up of 14 amino acids. Per the germline V gene, CDR1 is SGHRS and CDR2 is YFSETQ. The trim removed 4 bases at V and 3 bases at J, leaving 4 bases unmatched. CDR3 DNA: TGCGCCAGCAGCCCCCGGGACAGGGACACTGAAGCTTTCTTT. Its translation is CASSPRDRDTEAFF.

The rearrangement links TRBV3-1 (or the pseudogene TRBV3-2) to TRBJ2-2; 10 nucleotides align to TRBD1. Germline V gives CDR1 LGHDT, CDR2 YNNKEL (reference sequence). The J segment lost 5 bases and the V segment lost 4 bases, leaving 1 base of the junction unmatched. This CDR3 has 14 residues. The CDR3 DNA reads as TGTGCCAGCAGCCCGGACAGGGGGACCGGGGAGCTGTTTTTT. Translating gives CASSPDRGTGELFF.

This clone appeared once. The chain employs TRBV28 and TRBJ2-1; D may be TRBD1 (6 bases). The CDR3 sequence is 15 residues long. V lost 7 bases, J lost 1 base, and 14 bases lay in between. Germline assignment: CDR1 MDHEN and CDR2 SYDVKM. The CDR3 DNA follows: TGTGCCAGCACCCGGACAGATTATTCCTACAATGAGCAGTTCTTC. Translation gives CASTRTDYSYNEQFF. The whole variable domain, filled in from reference TRBV28 and TRBJ2-1, reads DVKVTQSSRYLVKRTGEKVFLECVQDMDHENMFWYRQDPGLGLRLIYFSYDVKMKEKGDIPEGYSVSREKKERFSLILESASTNQTSMYLCASTRTDYSYNEQFFGPGTRLTVL.

The chain joins TRBV27 to TRBJ2-7; perhaps TRBD2 as D (5 bases). The CDR3 spans 14 residues. Trimming removed 3 bases from V and 2 bases from J, with 11 bases in between. Germline V gene lookup returns CDR1 MNHEY and CDR2 SMNVEV (reference sequence). This chain's CDR3 is CASSFGSSAYEQYF. CDR3 sequence (DNA): TGTGCCAGCAGTTTTGGGAGCAGCGCCTACGAGCAGTACTTC.

The rearrangement uses TRBV5-5 and TRBJ1-2, with 7 bases matching TRBD1. This CDR3 spans 15 amino acids. From germline, CDR1 is SGHKS and CDR2 YYEKEE (reference sequence). The V segment lost 3 bases and the J segment 2 bases; nucleotides outside the gene matches: 7. CDR3 sequence reads: CASSSAAGGNYGYTF. DNA of the CDR3: TGTGCCAGCAGCTCGGCCGCAGGGGGGAACTATGGCTACACCTTC. Full variable domain (outside the CDR3, taken from reference TRBV5-5 and TRBJ1-2): DAGVTQSPTHLIKTRGQQVTLRCSPISGHKSVSWYQQVLGQGPQFIFQYYEKEERGRGNFPDRFSARQFPNYSSELNVNALLLGDSALYLCASSSAAGGNYGYTFGSGTRLTVV.

This chain connects TRBV27 to TRBJ1-2; possibly TRBD1 for D (6 bases). The V gene's germline CDR1 is MNHEY and CDR2 SMNVEV (reference sequence). The V gene lost 5 bases and the J gene lost 7 bases, with 11 bases spanning the gap. CDR3 length: 12 residues. The DNA of the CDR3 is TGTGCCAGCAGTCCTACAGGGTTTGGCTACACCTTC. It encodes CASSPTGFGYTF.

The CDR3 coding sequence is TGTGCCAGCAGCCGGGGACTAGGGGCCGAGCAGTACTTC. Translated: CASSRGLGAEQYF. The chain couples TRBV7-3 to TRBJ2-7; the match to TRBD2 covers 8 bases. The CDR3 length is 13 residues. After removal of 5 bases from V and 6 bases from J, the junction contained 6 bases not matched to a gene. Germline V gene data show CDR1 as SGHTA and CDR2 as FQGTGA.

The chain links TRBV5-1 to TRBJ1-1; no definite D call. CDR1 and CDR2 from the germline V gene are SGHRS and YFSETQ. Trimming stripped 2 bases from V and 5 bases from J, with 13 bases between. The CDR3 has 14 amino acids. CDR3 loop: CASSFEGGGTEAFF. Here the CDR3 DNA reads TGCGCCAGCAGCTTCGAGGGAGGAGGTACTGAAGCTTTCTTT.

In nucleotides, the CDR3 is TGTGCCAGCAGCTTGGCAGGGGGTGAAAAACTGTTTTTT. Translating it yields CASSLAGGEKLFF. The genes are TRBV5-4 and TRBJ1-4; 7 positions match TRBD1. This CDR3 is 13 amino acids long. Germline trimming cut 0 bases from V and 7 bases from J; bases unmatched to any gene: 0. Germline-derived CDR1 and CDR2 are SGHNT and YYREEE (reference sequence).

This clone has more than one count but fewer than ten. At one end the junction does not follow the germline gene, possibly because of a read error. The V and J genes are TRBV11-2 and TRBJ1-1; D uncertain. The CDR3 totals 14 residues. CDR1 and CDR2 from the germline V gene are SGHAT and FQNNGV. The CDR3 DNA follows: TGTGCCAGCAGCTTATTAGTCCCGAACGCTGAAGCTTTCTTT. This translates into CASSLLVPNAEAFF.

The gene calls are TRBV14 and TRBJ1-1; tentatively, D is TRBD1 (6 bases). CDR1 SGHDN and CDR2 FVKESK come from the germline V gene. V was shortened by 4 bases and J by 3 bases, with 12 bases between the two germline ends. The CDR3 length is 14 residues. The CDR3, as DNA: TGTGCCAGCAGCCGCTTGGGGGCAGACACTGAAGCTTTCTTT. It codes for CASSRLGADTEAFF.

This clone was seen at least ten times. The chain carries TRBV30 and TRBJ2-2; no firm D call. This CDR3 spans 14 amino acids. The V end lost 2 bases, the J end lost 7 bases, and 14 bases lay between the germline ends. Germline assignment: CDR1 GTSNPN and CDR2 SVGIG (reference sequence). CDR3 residues: CAWSSARDGGELFF. The DNA for the CDR3 is TGTGCCTGGAGTTCGGCTAGAGACGGCGGGGAGCTGTTTTTT.